This T cell receptor beta chain stems from a study of T cell changes during pregnancy in multiple sclerosis. Per the germline V gene, CDR1 is MNHEY and CDR2 is SVGAGI. This CDR3 region has 12 residues. V dropped 5 bases and J dropped 5 bases, with 9 bases sitting between them. TCRdb's table, derived via immunoSEQ multiplex PCR, lists solely in-frame clones and lacks some. Of tens of thousands of clones listed, roughly 90% were seen once; the top ten hold 5% to 6%. This specimen consisted of CD8+ T cells from peripheral blood mononuclear cells, obtained in the third trimester of pregnancy. The sequence was obtained from a female donor with multiple sclerosis, enrolled in a pregnancy study. This sequence joins TRBV6-5 and TRBJ1-1; D perhaps matches TRBD1 (5 bases). CDR3 sequence reads: CASSPGGTEAFF. The DNA for the CDR3 is TGTGCCAGCAGTCCCGGGGGGACTGAAGCTTTCTTT.